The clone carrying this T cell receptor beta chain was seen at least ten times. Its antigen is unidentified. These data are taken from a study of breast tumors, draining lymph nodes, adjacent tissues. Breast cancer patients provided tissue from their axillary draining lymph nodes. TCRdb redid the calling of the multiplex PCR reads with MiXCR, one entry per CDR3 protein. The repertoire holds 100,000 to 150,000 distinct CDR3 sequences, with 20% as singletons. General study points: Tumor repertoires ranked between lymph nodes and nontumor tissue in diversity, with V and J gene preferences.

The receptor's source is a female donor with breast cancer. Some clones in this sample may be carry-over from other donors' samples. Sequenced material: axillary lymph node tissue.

The CDR3 reads CASSVGGQVSYNEQFF. DNA of the CDR3: TGTGCCAGCAGCGTAGGGGGACAGGTCTCCTACAATGAGCAGTTCTTC. The rearrangement uses TRBV9 and TRBJ2-1; 8 nucleotides line up with TRBD1. The CDR3 extends over 16 amino acids. V was pared by 0 bases and J by 0 bases, with 2 bases of the junction left unmatched. Germline V gene data show CDR1 as SGDLS and CDR2 as YYNGEE.